This is a list of T cell receptor beta chains from one sample in a study of PD-1 blockade in classical Hodgkin lymphoma. Profiling relied on immunoSEQ multiplex PCR, and the TCRdb table lists in-frame clones only, not all of them. Altogether roughly 70,000 clones are present, 93% being singletons, with the ten largest covering about 2.5%. The sample taken for sequencing was peripheral blood mononuclear cells (PBMCs). The receptors were sampled from a human donor with classical Hodgkin lymphoma. Each CDR3 is given with its conserved first and last residue. Fields, in order: clone size, D gene, J gene, V gene, CDR3 protein, CDR3 DNA. The D gene is left open where the match is weak. Rows may omit the clone size; those that give it use once, few, many or a size class.

size: -
D: TRBD2
J: TRBJ2-7
V: TRBV5-1
CDR3: CASSLGTSGGDEQYF
DNA: TGCGCCAGCAGCTTGGGAACTAGCGGGGGCGACGAGCAGTACTTC

size: -
D: -
J: TRBJ1-1
V: TRBV7-2
CDR3: CATFRAGGRAFF
DNA: TGTGCCACTTTCCGGGCAGGAGGGCGAGCTTTCTTT

size: -
D: TRBD2
J: TRBJ2-2
V: TRBV7-7
CDR3: CASSLTGTGTSDVIFFPGELFF
DNA: TGTGCCAGCAGCTTAACTGGAACCGGGACTAGCGATGTAATTTTTTTCCCCGGGGAGCTGTTTTTT

size: -
D: TRBD1
J: TRBJ1-1
V: TRBV2
CDR3: CAIHRGVNTEAFF
DNA: TGTGCCATCCACAGGGGAGTTAACACTGAAGCTTTCTTT

size: once
D: TRBD2
J: TRBJ2-3
V: TRBV7-2
CDR3: CASSSNIAGSTDTQYF
DNA: TGTGCCAGCAGCTCCAACATAGCGGGGAGCACAGATACGCAGTATTTT

size: -
D: -
J: TRBJ2-3
V: TRBV28
CDR3: CATTWGPRTLDTQYF
DNA: TGTGCCACCACGTGGGGCCCAAGGACGCTAGATACGCAGTATTTT

size: once
D: TRBD2
J: TRBJ2-1
V: TRBV7-2
CDR3: CASSSRTSGSNEQFF
DNA: TGTGCCAGCAGCTCGAGGACTAGCGGAAGTAATGAGCAGTTCTTC

size: -
D: -
J: TRBJ2-3
V: TRBV6-4
CDR3: CASSESANPDTQYF
DNA: TGTGCCAGCAGTGAAAGCGCCAACCCAGATACGCAGTATTTT

size: -
D: -
J: TRBJ2-2
V: TRBV6-5
CDR3: CASARGFYTGELFF
DNA: TGTGCCAGCGCAAGGGGGTTTTACACCGGGGAGCTGTTTTTT

size: once
D: TRBD1
J: TRBJ1-5
V: TRBV7-6
CDR3: CASSSYAGQGPHYSNQPQHF
DNA: TGTGCCAGCAGCTCCTATGCGGGACAGGGCCCCCACTATAGCAATCAGCCCCAGCATTTT

size: few
D: -
J: TRBJ2-1
V: TRBV5-1
CDR3: CASSLGLNEQFF
DNA: TGCGCCAGCAGCTTGGGACTTAATGAGCAGTTCTTC

size: -
D: TRBD2
J: TRBJ2-7
V: TRBV7-6
CDR3: CASSSLKAGGPYEQYF
DNA: TGTGCCAGCAGCTCACTTAAGGCGGGGGGTCCCTACGAGCAGTACTTC

size: -
D: -
J: TRBJ1-2
V: TRBV21-1
CDR3: CASTYGVVDYGYTF
DNA: TGTGCCAGCACGTACGGGGTGGTTGACTATGGCTACACCTTC

size: -
D: -
J: TRBJ1-6
V: TRBV6-4
CDR3: CASSETENSPLHF
DNA: TGTGCCAGCAGCGAGACAGAGAATTCACCCCTCCACTTT

size: -
D: -
J: TRBJ2-2
V: TRBV2
CDR3: CASRSDHSNTGELFF
DNA: TGTGCCAGCAGGAGTGACCATTCGAACACCGGGGAGCTGTTTTTT

size: -
D: -
J: TRBJ2-6
V: TRBV19
CDR3: CASSTPLRSGANVLTF
DNA: TGTGCCAGTAGTACCCCTCTCCGCTCTGGGGCCAACGTCCTGACTTTC

size: once
D: -
J: TRBJ2-2
V: TRBV28
CDR3: CASSLFPGGYTGELFF
DNA: TGTGCCAGCAGTTTATTCCCAGGCGGATACACCGGGGAGCTGTTTTTT

size: once
D: -
J: TRBJ2-5
V: TRBV19
CDR3: CASSIGGGRETQYF
DNA: TGTGCCAGTAGTATAGGCGGGGGCCGAGAGACCCAGTACTTC

size: -
D: TRBD1
J: TRBJ2-1
V: TRBV5-1
CDR3: CASSLNKGQIYNEQFF
DNA: TGCGCCAGCAGCTTGAATAAGGGACAGATCTACAATGAGCAGTTCTTC

size: -
D: -
J: TRBJ1-2
V: TRBV20-1
CDR3: CSAPDGYTF
DNA: TGCAGTGCACCGGACGGCTACACCTTC

size: -
D: TRBD1
J: TRBJ1-1
V: TRBV19
CDR3: CASSSDRGRRVSTEAFF
DNA: TGTGCCAGTAGTTCCGACAGGGGGCGCAGGGTGAGCACTGAAGCTTTCTTT

size: -
D: -
J: TRBJ1-2
V: TRBV19
CDR3: CAIYGAYGYTF
DNA: TGTGCTATTTATGGGGCCTATGGCTACACCTTC

size: -
D: -
J: TRBJ1-5
V: TRBV10-2
CDR3: CASSQGQFNQPQHF
DNA: TGCGCCAGCAGTCAGGGACAATTCAATCAGCCCCAGCATTTT

size: -
D: -
J: TRBJ1-1
V: TRBV2
CDR3: CASSDSRLGGEAFF
DNA: TGTGCCAGCAGTGATTCCCGTTTGGGTGGTGAAGCTTTCTTT

size: -
D: -
J: TRBJ1-2
V: TRBV6-5
CDR3: CASSYRGKSPNYGYTF
DNA: TGTGCCAGCAGTTACAGGGGAAAAAGCCCTAACTATGGCTACACCTTC